Listed below are T cell receptor beta chains from one sample, sequenced in a study of cytomegalovirus exposure and HLA in healthy donors. Method: immunoSEQ multiplex PCR; TCRdb's copy keeps in-frame clones and lacks some. The sample records around 150,000 clones, approximately 80% being singletons. The sample comprised PBMCs. The receptor source for this set is a man aged 25-45 years in good health and CMV-seropositive. The CDR3 runs from the conserved cysteine through the conserved F or W. D genes are given only for firm matches. A row's size may be missing; if present it is once, few, many or a size class.

J | D | size | V | CDR3 | DNA
TRBJ2-7 | NA | NA | TRBV27 | CASSFGGAAYEQYF | TGTGCCAGCTCATTTGGGGGGGCCGCCTACGAGCAGTACTTC
TRBJ2-7 | TRBD2 | NA | TRBV27 | CATGLAGVSYEQYF | TGTGCCACCGGACTAGCGGGGGTCTCCTACGAGCAGTACTTC
TRBJ2-3 | TRBD2 | NA | TRBV29-1 | CSVEGWLAVTDTQYF | TGCAGCGTTGAAGGGTGGCTAGCGGTCACAGATACGCAGTATTTT
TRBJ1-1 | TRBD1 | NA | TRBV6-5 | CASSPGQSLEAFF | TGTGCCAGCAGCCCGGGACAGAGTCTTGAAGCTTTCTTT
TRBJ2-7 | TRBD2 | NA | TRBV30 | CAWAFGGGALFEQYF | TGTGCCTGGGCCTTTGGCGGGGGGGCCCTATTTGAGCAGTACTTC
TRBJ2-2 | NA | NA | TRBV6-5 | CASSYGGAGTGELFF | TGTGCCAGCAGTTACGGGGGCGCAGGCACCGGGGAGCTGTTTTTT
TRBJ1-1 | TRBD1 | NA | TRBV29-1 | CSVETGMNTEAFF | TGTAGCGTTGAGACAGGGATGAACACTGAAGCTTTCTTT
TRBJ2-7 | TRBD1 | NA | TRBV7-2 | CASSLRQGANYEQYF | TGTGCCAGCAGCCTGAGACAGGGGGCGAACTACGAGCAGTACTTC
TRBJ2-1 | NA | NA | TRBV28 | CASSPLGYNEQFF | TGTGCCAGCAGTCCCCTCGGGTACAATGAGCAGTTCTTC
TRBJ1-2 | NA | NA | TRBV11-2 | CASSRGQYYGYTF | TGTGCCAGCAGCCGCGGACAGTACTATGGCTACACCTTC
TRBJ1-5 | NA | NA | TRBV2 | CASSERGAGVLSGQPQHF | TGTGCCAGCAGTGAACGTGGGGCAGGGGTTCTATCCGGTCAGCCCCAGCATTTT
TRBJ1-6 | TRBD1 | few | TRBV19 | CASSTGQGPRAPLHF | TGTGCCAGTAGTACGGGACAGGGGCCCAGGGCACCCCTCCACTTT
TRBJ2-7 | TRBD1 | NA | TRBV27 | CASSLQQGDYEQYF | TGTGCCAGCAGTTTACAACAGGGGGACTACGAGCAGTACTTC
TRBJ2-3 | NA | NA | TRBV7-9 | CASSFTGPTQYF | TGTGCCAGCAGCTTTACAGGCCCCACGCAGTATTTT
TRBJ2-3 | NA | NA | TRBV5-1 | CASSPEGTDTQYF | TGCGCCAGCAGCCCAGAGGGAACAGATACGCAGTATTTT
TRBJ2-3 | TRBD2 | NA | TRBV2 | CARLGLAGGADTQYF | TGTGCCAGATTGGGACTAGCGGGGGGCGCAGATACGCAGTATTTT
TRBJ2-5 | TRBD2 | few | TRBV4-2 | CASSLVGSGGAETQYF | TGTGCCAGCAGCCTCGTGGGGAGCGGGGGGGCGGAGACCCAGTACTTC
TRBJ2-7 | TRBD1 | NA | TRBV5-1 | CASSPGTGFIYEQYF | TGCGCCAGCAGTCCCGGGACAGGGTTCATCTACGAGCAGTACTTC
TRBJ2-2 | TRBD1 | NA | TRBV5-6 | CASSLATGGNGELFF | TGTGCCAGCAGCTTGGCCACAGGGGGCAACGGGGAGCTGTTTTTT
TRBJ1-6 | NA | NA | TRBV4-1 | CASSQEGGQVYNSPLHF | TGCGCCAGCAGCCAAGAAGGCGGGCAGGTCTACAATTCACCCCTCCACTTT
TRBJ2-1 | NA | NA | TRBV5-6 | CASSLNSGARYNEQFF | TGTGCCAGCAGCCTCAATTCAGGGGCCCGTTACAATGAGCAGTTCTTC
TRBJ1-6 | TRBD1 | few | TRBV6-5 | CASSWDSGSPLHF | TGTGCCAGCAGTTGGGACAGCGGTTCACCCCTCCACTTT
TRBJ2-5 | TRBD2 | once | TRBV28 | CASSLSQRGQETQYF | TGTGCCAGCAGTTTATCCCAGCGGGGGCAAGAGACCCAGTACTTC
TRBJ2-7 | TRBD1 | NA | TRBV19 | CASRITGTGGYEQYF | TGTGCCAGTAGAATAACCGGGACAGGGGGCTACGAGCAGTACTTC
TRBJ1-1 | NA | NA | TRBV2 | CASSEMADPKLMNTEAFF | TGTGCCAGCAGTGAAATGGCAGACCCTAAACTAATGAACACTGAAGCTTTCTTT
TRBJ2-1 | NA | NA | TRBV5-3 | CARWDFNEQFF | TGTGCCAGATGGGACTTCAATGAGCAGTTCTTC
TRBJ2-4 | NA | NA | TRBV5-6 | CASSRAGKAKNIQYF | TGTGCCAGCAGCAGAGCAGGGAAAGCCAAAAACATTCAGTACTTC
TRBJ1-6 | TRBD1 | NA | TRBV27 | CASGPDRGNSPLHF | TGTGCCAGCGGTCCTGACAGGGGTAATTCACCCCTCCACTTT
TRBJ1-1 | NA | NA | TRBV4-1 | CASSVQRLNTEAFF | TGCGCCAGCAGCGTACAGAGACTGAACACTGAAGCTTTCTTT
TRBJ1-4 | NA | NA | TRBV6-5 | CASSSLQGPTNEKLFF | TGTGCCAGCAGTTCCCTACAGGGACCAACTAATGAAAAACTGTTTTTT
TRBJ1-1 | NA | NA | TRBV27 | CASRLGRGNTETFF | TGTGCCAGCAGACTCGGACGGGGGAACACTGAAACTTTCTTT
TRBJ1-4 | NA | NA | TRBV18 | CASSPRQGRNEKLFF | TGTGCCAGCTCACCACGGCAGGGCCGTAATGAAAAACTGTTTTTT
TRBJ2-7 | TRBD2 | NA | TRBV11-1 | CASSSSRGGREQYF | TGTGCCAGCAGCTCGTCGCGGGGGGGCCGGGAGCAGTACTTC
TRBJ2-5 | TRBD2 | NA | TRBV7-2 | CASSFAGVGVETQYF | TGTGCCAGCAGCTTTGCGGGGGTTGGGGTGGAGACCCAGTACTTC
TRBJ2-7 | NA | NA | TRBV30 | CAWRRTVYEQYF | TGTGCCTGGAGACGGACAGTTTACGAGCAGTACTTC
TRBJ1-4 | NA | few | TRBV25-1 | CASSESRGLGEKLFF | TGTGCCAGCAGTGAATCCCGCGGTCTAGGAGAAAAACTGTTTTTT
TRBJ2-7 | NA | NA | TRBV13 | CASSLRGGYEQYF | TGTGCCAGCAGCTTACGAGGGGGCTACGAGCAGTACTTC
TRBJ2-6 | NA | NA | TRBV6-1 | CASSLGGAGANVLTF | TGTGCCAGCAGTTTAGGGGGGGCTGGGGCCAACGTCCTGACTTTC
TRBJ2-3 | NA | NA | TRBV5-1 | CASSLAGQSSTDTQYF | TGCGCCAGCAGCTTGGCAGGACAGTCTAGCACAGATACGCAGTATTTT
TRBJ1-2 | TRBD1 | NA | TRBV6-6 | CASSRGQGNYGYTF | TGTGCCAGCAGTCGGGGACAGGGAAACTATGGCTACACCTTC
TRBJ2-7 | NA | few | TRBV9 | CASSPPPGRGSYEQYF | TGTGCCAGCAGCCCCCCTCCCGGTAGGGGCTCCTACGAGCAGTACTTC
TRBJ1-2 | TRBD1 | once | TRBV27 | CASSGGGLGYGYTF | TGTGCCAGCAGTGGAGGGGGCTTAGGGTATGGCTACACCTTC
TRBJ1-4 | TRBD1 | NA | TRBV25-1 | CASSGSTGGGNEKLFF | TGTGCCAGCAGTGGGTCGACAGGGGGAGGTAATGAAAAACTGTTTTTT